This TCR beta chain comes out of a study of shared clonotypes between healthy human individuals. Ten immunoSEQ deep assay plates were used by the authors to sequence unsorted PBMC DNA. TCRdb keeps only in-frame clones here, not all; method: immunoSEQ multiplex PCR. This sample yields hundreds of thousands of clones, of which 70% to 80% are seen a single time; about 12% belongs to the top ten. Losses at the gene ends were 5 bases for V and 3 bases for J; bases not matched to a gene: 10. Germline-derived CDR1 and CDR2 are SEHNR and FQNEAQ (reference sequence). This CDR3 has 17 amino acids. The chain couples TRBV7-9 to TRBJ2-1; 10 positions agree with TRBD2. The receptor comes from a middle-aged woman in good health. Some clones in this sample may be carry-over from other donors' samples. Material: PBMCs. In DNA, the CDR3 is TGTGCCAGCAGCCCCCTAAGCGGGAGGGCGGTCTACAATGAGCAGTTCTTC. This codes for CASSPLSGRAVYNEQFF. Full variable domain (rest looked up from reference TRBV7-9 and TRBJ2-1): DTGVSQNPRHKITKRGQNVTFRCDPISEHNRLYWYRQTLGQGPEFLTYFQNEAQLEKSRLLSDRFSAERPKGSFSTLEIQRTEQGDSAMYLCASSPLSGRAVYNEQFFGPGTRLTVL.